One and the same sample provided the 16 T cell receptor beta chains below, sequenced in a study of blood T cell repertoires in COVID-19. Generated by immunoSEQ multiplex PCR, the TCRdb table keeps only in-frame clones and is missing some. The sample contains under 300,000 clones, roughly 86% of which appear only once. Specimen: peripheral blood. These receptors originate from a man aged 50 or older with acute or convalescent COVID-19.

This chain joins TRBV5-5 and TRBJ2-7; 7 nucleotides agree with TRBD1. The CDR3 totals 15 residues. Germline V CDR1 and CDR2: SGHKS, YYEKEE (reference sequence). After removal of 4 bases from V and 4 bases from J, the junction contained 11 bases not matched to a gene. DNA of the CDR3: TGTGCCAGCAGCACCCAACCGGGACAGAGTTACGAGCAGTACTTC. Translation gives CASSTQPGQSYEQYF. The variable domain in full, with the rest retrieved from reference TRBV5-5 and TRBJ2-7, is DAGVTQSPTHLIKTRGQQVTLRCSPISGHKSVSWYQQVLGQGPQFIFQYYEKEERGRGNFPDRFSARQFPNYSSELNVNALLLGDSALYLCASSTQPGQSYEQYFGPGTRLTVT.

In its sample, this clone was seen once. This rearrangement joins TRBV5-4 to TRBJ2-5; 7 positions agree with TRBD1. This CDR3 comprises 15 residues. V dropped 4 bases and J dropped 1; count of bases not matched to a gene: 7. In germline, CDR1 is SGHNT, CDR2 YYREEE (reference sequence). CDR3 DNA sequence: TGTGCCAGCAGCCGGGCCGACAGGGCCCAAGAGACCCAGTACTTC. Residues: CASSRADRAQETQYF.

This sequence joins TRBV3-1 (or the pseudogene TRBV3-2) and TRBJ2-1, with 8 nucleotides matching TRBD2. CDR1 is LGHDT, CDR2 YNNKEL, per germline (reference sequence). The CDR3 has 14 amino acids. The junction had 3 bases not matched to a gene; V was cut back by 0 bases and J by 8 bases. The CDR3 loop reads CASSQDGTRDEQFF. CDR3 bases: TGTGCCAGCAGCCAAGACGGGACTAGGGATGAGCAGTTCTTC.

This rearrangement joins TRBV6-5 to TRBJ2-7; 7 bases map to TRBD1. CDR1 and CDR2 from the germline V gene are MNHEY and SVGAGI. The CDR3 totals 14 residues. Trimming removed 4 bases from V and 2 bases from J; junction bases left unmatched: 5. CDR3 in amino acids: CASSLDRFPYEQYF. CDR3 bases: TGTGCCAGCAGTTTGGACAGGTTTCCCTACGAGCAGTACTTC.

The chain carries TRBV6-6 and TRBJ2-2; 7 bases match TRBD1. The CDR3 consists of 14 residues. Germline V gene data show CDR1 as MNHNY and CDR2 as SVGAGI (reference sequence). Trimming at V came to 2 bases and at J to 3 bases, leaving 0 bases not matched to a gene. In DNA, the CDR3 is TGTGCCAGCAGTTACGGGACAGACACCGGGGAGCTGTTTTTT. This codes for CASSYGTDTGELFF.

The rearrangement joins TRBV6-5 to TRBJ1-1; D remains unclear. Trimming cost V 8 bases and J 5 bases, with 15 bases left between them. CDR1 is MNHEY, CDR2 SVGAGI, per germline. The length of the CDR3 is 13 residues. DNA for the CDR3: TGTGCCAGCGGGGTAGGGCGGGGAACTGAAGCTTTCTTT. Translated, it gives CASGVGRGTEAFF.

The chain carries TRBV6-5 and TRBJ1-2; a weak D match, TRBD1 (6 bases). The V and J ends lost 6 bases and 5 bases respectively, with 19 bases between them. The CDR3 has 15 residues. Germline V lookup: CDR1 MNHEY, CDR2 SVGAGI. CDR3 amino acids: CASSPGIGQFYGYTF. CDR3 sequence (DNA): TGTGCCAGCAGCCCAGGGATTGGACAGTTTTATGGCTACACCTTC.

This clone appeared once. V is TRBV6-5 and J is TRBJ1-5; D is undetermined. The CDR3 spans 13 residues. CDR1 is MNHEY, CDR2 SVGAGI, per germline. V lost 2 bases to trimming and J lost 9 bases, with 11 bases between them. CDR3 amino acids: CASSYGQSSPQHF. CDR3 DNA: TGTGCCAGCAGTTACGGGCAGTCGTCGCCCCAGCATTTT.

The genes are TRBV4-2 and TRBJ2-7; possibly TRBD1 for D (5 bases). This CDR3 is 16 amino acids long. CDR1 is LGHNA, CDR2 YNFKEQ, per germline. V lost 4 bases and J 2 bases, leaving 18 bases between the germline ends. In DNA, the CDR3 is TGTGCCAGCAGCCTGAGTAGACGGACATTGACCTACGAGCAGTACTTC. Protein product: CASSLSRRTLTYEQYF.

The rearrangement uses TRBV18 and TRBJ1-5; 8 nucleotides match TRBD1. Germline CDR1 KGHSH, CDR2 LQKENI. This CDR3 contains 16 residues. The V segment lost 5 bases and the J segment 3 bases; nucleotides outside the gene matches: 9. The CDR3 region is CASSSNRDRFNQPQHF. CDR3 bases: TGTGCCAGCTCATCAAACCGGGACAGGTTCAATCAGCCCCAGCATTTT.

This clone was seen a few times. J is TRBJ1-3 and V is TRBV9; unclear D gene. The ends were cut back, 4 bases at V and 3 bases at J, with 20 bases in the middle. CDR1 and CDR2 (germline): SGDLS, YYNGEE. This CDR3 is built from 17 residues. CDR3 sequence (DNA): TGTGCCAGCAGCCCCAGCCTAAGACACGAGGGTGGAAACACCATATATTTT. Amino acids: CASSPSLRHEGGNTIYF.

The chain uses TRBV5-8 and TRBJ2-1, with TRBD1 matching 10 bases. Germline CDR1 reads SGHTS; CDR2 reads YDEGEE. The ends lost 4 bases at V and 8 bases at J; junction bases unmatched: 9. CDR3 length: 15 amino acids. The CDR3 DNA reads TGTGCCAGCAGCCACCGACAGGGGGCGGCGGATGAGCAGTTCTTC. Protein sequence: CASSHRQGAADEQFF.

The chain links TRBV5-1 to TRBJ2-7; 9 bases map to TRBD1. The V segment lost 4 bases and the J segment 2 bases; nucleotides outside the gene matches: 4. The CDR3 is made up of 14 amino acids. Germline V gene lookup returns CDR1 SGHRS and CDR2 YFSETQ. The CDR3 loop is CASSPRQGAYEQYF. The CDR3 DNA follows: TGCGCCAGCAGCCCGCGACAGGGGGCCTACGAGCAGTACTTC.

V is TRBV5-1 and J is TRBJ1-6, with D maybe TRBD1 (5 bases). Germline loops: CDR1 SGHRS, CDR2 YFSETQ. This CDR3 comprises 16 residues. Trimming stripped 2 bases from V and 10 bases from J, with 19 bases between. CDR3 sequence: CASSLQTGLLGSPLHF. CDR3 bases: TGCGCCAGCAGCTTACAAACGGGACTGCTAGGATCACCCCTCCACTTT.

The rearrangement links TRBV30 to TRBJ1-1; D may be TRBD1 (5 bases). Germline V gene data show CDR1 as GTSNPN and CDR2 as SVGIG (reference sequence). The CDR3 sequence is 12 residues long. V lost 1 base to trimming and J lost 5 bases, with 8 bases between them. In nucleotides, the CDR3 is TGTGCCTGGAGTGAGGGGAGGACTGAAGCTTTCTTT. This translates into CAWSEGRTEAFF.

The chain has TRBV27 and TRBJ2-7; a possible D gene is TRBD1 (6 bases). Deletions cut 5 bases from V and 3 bases from J, with 14 bases between. Germline V gene sequence: CDR1 MNHEY, CDR2 SMNVEV (reference sequence). The CDR3 contains 14 residues. CDR3 in amino acids: CASSPEGVFYEQYF. As DNA, the CDR3 is TGTGCCAGCAGTCCCGAGGGGGTTTTCTACGAGCAGTACTTC.